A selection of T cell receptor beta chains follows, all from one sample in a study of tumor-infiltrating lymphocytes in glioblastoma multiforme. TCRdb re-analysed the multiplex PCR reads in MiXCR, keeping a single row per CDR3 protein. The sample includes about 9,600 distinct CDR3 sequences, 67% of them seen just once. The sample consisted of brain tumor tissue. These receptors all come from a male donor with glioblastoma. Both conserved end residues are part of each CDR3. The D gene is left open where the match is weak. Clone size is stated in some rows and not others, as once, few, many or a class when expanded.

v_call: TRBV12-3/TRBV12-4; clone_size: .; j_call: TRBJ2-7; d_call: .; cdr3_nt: TGTGCCAGCAGTTCTTACTACGAGCATTACTTC; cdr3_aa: CASSSYYEHYF
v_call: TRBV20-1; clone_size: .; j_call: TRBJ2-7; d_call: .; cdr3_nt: TGCAGCGCTAGAAAAGGGACTTCGGAGGGTTACGGGCAGTACTTT; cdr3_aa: CSARKGTSEGYGQYF
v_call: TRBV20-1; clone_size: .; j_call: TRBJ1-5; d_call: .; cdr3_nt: TGCAGTGCTAGAGCGAAGAACGGTCGCAATCAGCACCAGCATTTT; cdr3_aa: CSARAKNGRNQHQHF
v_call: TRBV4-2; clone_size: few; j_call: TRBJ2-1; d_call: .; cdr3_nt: TGTGCCAGCAGCCAAGAAGGAGGGAGCTCCTACAATGAGCAGTTCTTC; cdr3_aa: CASSQEGGSSYNEQFF
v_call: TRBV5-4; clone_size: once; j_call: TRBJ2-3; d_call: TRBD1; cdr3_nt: TGTGCCAGCAGCAGGACAGGGGCAACCACAGATACGCAGTATTTT; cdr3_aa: CASSRTGATTDTQYF
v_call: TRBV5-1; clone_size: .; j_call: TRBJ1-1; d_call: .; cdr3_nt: TGCGCCAGCAGCCAACCTGGGGCAATGACTGAAGCTTTCTTT; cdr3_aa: CASSQPGAMTEAFF
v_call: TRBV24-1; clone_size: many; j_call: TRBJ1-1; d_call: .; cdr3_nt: TGTGCCACCAGTGACTCCGTCAGGAGCTCTGAAGCTTTCTTT; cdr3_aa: CATSDSVRSSEAFF
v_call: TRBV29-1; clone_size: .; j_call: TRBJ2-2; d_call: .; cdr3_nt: TGCAGCGCTAAGACAGGTTTTGGACACACCGGGGAGCTGTTTTTT; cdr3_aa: CSAKTGFGHTGELFF
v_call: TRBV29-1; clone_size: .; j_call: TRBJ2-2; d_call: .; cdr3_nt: TGCAGCGCTAATACAGGTTTTGGACACACCGGGGAGCTGTTTTTT; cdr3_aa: CSANTGFGHTGELFF
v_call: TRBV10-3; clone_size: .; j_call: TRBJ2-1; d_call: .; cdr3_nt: TGTGCCATCAGGGGTCCGGGAGACCCCTCCTACAATGAGCAGTTCTTC; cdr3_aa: CAIRGPGDPSYNEQFF
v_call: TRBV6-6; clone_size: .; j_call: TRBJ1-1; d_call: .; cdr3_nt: TGTGTCAGCATCAGAGGGCAAGTGAACACTGAAGCTTTCTTT; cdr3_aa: CVSIRGQVNTEAFF
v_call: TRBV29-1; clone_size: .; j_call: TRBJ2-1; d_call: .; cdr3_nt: TGCGGCGTCGATCTGGTCGGGGGTGAGCAGTTATTC; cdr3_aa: CGVDLVGGEQLF
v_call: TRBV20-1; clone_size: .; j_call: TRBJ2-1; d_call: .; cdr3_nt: TGCAGTGCGAGGGGGGCCGTCTCCTACAATGAGCAGTTCTTC; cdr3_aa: CSARGAVSYNEQFF
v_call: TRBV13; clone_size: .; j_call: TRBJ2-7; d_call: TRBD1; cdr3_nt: TGTGCCAGCAGCTTAAGGGGGATAATGACAGGGGGCTACGAGCAGTACTTC; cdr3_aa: CASSLRGIMTGGYEQYF
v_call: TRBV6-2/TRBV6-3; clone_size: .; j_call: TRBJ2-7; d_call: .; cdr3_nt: TGTGCCAGCAGCGACCGGGACCGCAGCTCCTACGAGCAGTACTTC; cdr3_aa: CASSDRDRSSYEQYF
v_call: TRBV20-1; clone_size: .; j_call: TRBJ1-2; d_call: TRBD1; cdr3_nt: TGCAGTGCTAGAGGGGGACAGGGGGCCGGTGGCTACACCTTC; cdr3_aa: CSARGGQGAGGYTF
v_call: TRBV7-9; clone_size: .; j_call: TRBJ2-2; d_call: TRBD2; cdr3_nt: TGTGCCAGCAGCTTGGGACTAGCGGGACCCGGGGAGCTGTTTTTT; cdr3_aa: CASSLGLAGPGELFF
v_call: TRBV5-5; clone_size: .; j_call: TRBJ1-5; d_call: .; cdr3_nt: TGTGCCAGCAGCTTTGGGGACGCGAAGGGGCCCCAGCATTTT; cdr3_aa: CASSFGDAKGPQHF
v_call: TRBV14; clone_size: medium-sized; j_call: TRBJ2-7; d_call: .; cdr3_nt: TGTGCCAGCAGCCAAGGCTCGGGGAGTGAGCAGTACTTC; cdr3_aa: CASSQGSGSEQYF
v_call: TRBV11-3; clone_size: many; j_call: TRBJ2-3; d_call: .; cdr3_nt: TGTGCCAGCAGCTTAGTTGCAAGCACAGATACGCAGTATTTT; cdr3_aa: CASSLVASTDTQYF
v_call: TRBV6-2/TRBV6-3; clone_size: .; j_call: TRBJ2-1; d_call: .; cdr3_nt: TGTGCCTGCAGTTACTCGGCCAGCGCCTATGAGCAGTTCTTC; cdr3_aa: CACSYSASAYEQFF
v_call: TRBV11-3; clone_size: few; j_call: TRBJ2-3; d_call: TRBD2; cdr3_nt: TGTGCCAGCAGCCTTAGCGGGAGAACGGATACGCAGTATTTT; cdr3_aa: CASSLSGRTDTQYF
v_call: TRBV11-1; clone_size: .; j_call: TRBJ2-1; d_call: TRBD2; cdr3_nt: TGTGCCAGCAGCCTAAGCGGGGGGCTAAACAATGAGCAGTTCTTC; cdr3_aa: CASSLSGGLNNEQFF
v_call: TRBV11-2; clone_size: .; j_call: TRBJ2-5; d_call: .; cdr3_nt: TGTGACAGCGGCCTCCAGGCAGGGCGGGAGACCCAGTACTTC; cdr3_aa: CDSGLQAGRETQYF
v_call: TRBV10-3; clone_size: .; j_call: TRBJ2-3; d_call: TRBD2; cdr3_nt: TGTGCCATCAAAGGTTCAAGTGGTGGGAGGGCCAGAGATACGCAGTATTTT; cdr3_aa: CAIKGSSGGRARDTQYF
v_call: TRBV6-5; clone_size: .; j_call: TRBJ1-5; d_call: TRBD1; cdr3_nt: TGTGCCAGCAGTCTTGACAGGGGGGATCAGCCCCAGCATTTT; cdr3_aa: CASSLDRGDQPQHF
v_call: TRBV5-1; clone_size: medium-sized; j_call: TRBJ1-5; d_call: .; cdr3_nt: TGCGCCAGCAGCCCGAGGGGAAATCAGCCCCAGCATTTT; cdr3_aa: CASSPRGNQPQHF
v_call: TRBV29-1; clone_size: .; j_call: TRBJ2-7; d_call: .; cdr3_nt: TGCAGCGTTGACGGACAGAGCCTAGGGCAGTACTTC; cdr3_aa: CSVDGQSLGQYF